The present TCR beta chain was sequenced within a study of cytomegalovirus exposure and HLA in healthy donors. As regards this clone: Its antigen remains unidentified.

CDR1 SGHTA and CDR2 FQGTGA come from the germline V gene. Trimming left V 2 bases short and J 1 base short, with 4 bases between. This CDR3 region has 13 residues. Sequencing was performed with immunoSEQ multiplex PCR; in TCRdb, only in-frame clones are kept and a portion is missing. The sample has 99,000 or so clones; about 85% are singletons. Study-wide results and limits: In vitro, three CMV-associated chains proved specific for CMV antigens.

Sample: PBMCs. The sequence came from a young woman in good health and CMV-seropositive. The chain employs TRBV7-3 and TRBJ2-3; D remains unclear. CDR3 amino acids: CASSLQGTDTQYF. CDR3 bases: TGTGCCAGCAGCTTACAGGGCACAGATACGCAGTATTTT.